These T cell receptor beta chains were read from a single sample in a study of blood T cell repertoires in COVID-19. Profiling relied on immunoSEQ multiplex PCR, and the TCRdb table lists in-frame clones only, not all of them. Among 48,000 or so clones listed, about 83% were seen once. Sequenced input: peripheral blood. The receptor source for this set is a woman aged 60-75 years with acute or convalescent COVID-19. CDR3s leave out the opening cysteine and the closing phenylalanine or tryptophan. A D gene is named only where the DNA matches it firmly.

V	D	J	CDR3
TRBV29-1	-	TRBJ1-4	SVATRLEEKLF
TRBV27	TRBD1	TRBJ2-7	ATGTGAYEQY
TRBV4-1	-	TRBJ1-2	ASSQERLDRRNYGYT
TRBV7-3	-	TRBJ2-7	ASSLSNTGEQY
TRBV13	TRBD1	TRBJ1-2	ASSPKTGQQYYGYT
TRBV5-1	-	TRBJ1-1	ASSLEGDMNTEAF
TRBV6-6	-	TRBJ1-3	ASSYTGGSGNTIY
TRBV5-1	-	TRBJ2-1	ASSLAGTHTYNEQF
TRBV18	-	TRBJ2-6	ASSPQGSGANVLT
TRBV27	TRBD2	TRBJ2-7	ASSLRGGINEQY
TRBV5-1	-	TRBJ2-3	ASSPGGGLLTDTQY
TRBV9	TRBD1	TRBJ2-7	ASSVGWAGGAEQY
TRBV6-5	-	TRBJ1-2	ASTMGLQGNGYT
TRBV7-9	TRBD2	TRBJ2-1	ASSLEASGAEQF
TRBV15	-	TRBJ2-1	ATRRDLNNEQF
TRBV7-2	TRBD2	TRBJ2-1	ASSPLGTSVYNEQF
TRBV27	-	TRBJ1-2	ASSLSFRSRAQGYGYT
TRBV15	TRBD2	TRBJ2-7	ATSPLGAGETEQY
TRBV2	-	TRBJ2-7	ASSEAFGEQY
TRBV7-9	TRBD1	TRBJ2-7	ASSLGTGSEQY
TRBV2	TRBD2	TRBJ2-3	ASTPTSGGVTSTDTQY
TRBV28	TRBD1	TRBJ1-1	ASSLRAGGTEAF
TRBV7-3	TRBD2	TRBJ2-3	ASSQLGLAQDTQY
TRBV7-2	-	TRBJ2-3	ASSPSTDTQY
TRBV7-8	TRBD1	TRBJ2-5	ASREGQGRWETQY
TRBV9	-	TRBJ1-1	ASSVTAYVNTEAF
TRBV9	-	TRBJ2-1	ASSVGVAILSDEQF
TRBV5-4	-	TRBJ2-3	ASSPGGTGSTDTQY
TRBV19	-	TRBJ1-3	ASSRTPGNTIY
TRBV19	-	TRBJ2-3	ASSIVGAHRDTQY
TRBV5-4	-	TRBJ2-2	ASSPAPWLNTGELF
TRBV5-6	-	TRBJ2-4	ASSFMTAAKNIQY
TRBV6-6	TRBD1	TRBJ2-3	ASSYHRGGSDTQY
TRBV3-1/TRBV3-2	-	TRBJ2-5	ASSARGQETQY
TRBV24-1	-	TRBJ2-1	ATSDGRRVGDNEQF
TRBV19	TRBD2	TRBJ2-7	ASSAGLASTYEQY
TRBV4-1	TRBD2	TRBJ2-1	ASSQDPLAGWNEQF
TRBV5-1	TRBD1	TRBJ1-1	ASSSGTAEAF
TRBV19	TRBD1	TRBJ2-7	ASSTGGYEQY
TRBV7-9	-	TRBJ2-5	ASSSGLFQETQY
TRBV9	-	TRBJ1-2	ASSPTFDRPYGYT
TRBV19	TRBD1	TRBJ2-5	ASSTTGMETQY
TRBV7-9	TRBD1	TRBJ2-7	ASSLAGTGYEQY
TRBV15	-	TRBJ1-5	ATSRDRGSAGQPQH
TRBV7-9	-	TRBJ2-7	ASSLNPTYEQY
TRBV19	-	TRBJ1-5	ASSIDPYSNQPQH
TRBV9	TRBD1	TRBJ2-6	ASSPRDRVLSGANVLT
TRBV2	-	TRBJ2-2	ASTTGNTGELF
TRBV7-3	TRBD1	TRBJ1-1	ASSLTRGSTEAF